The rows below give T cell receptor beta chains drawn from one sample of a study of shared clonotypes between healthy human individuals. Data came from immunoSEQ multiplex PCR; TCRdb stores just in-frame clones and leaves some out. In the table there are fewer than 1.8 million clones, approximately 98.5% of which are singletons. Sequenced material: naive CD4+ T cells sorted from blood. Receptors were obtained from a man aged 25 to 40 in good health. Both conserved end residues are part of each CDR3. A D gene is named only where the DNA matches it firmly. Where a row states a size, it is once, few, many or the class of an expanded clone; other rows omit it.

j_gene: TRBJ1-2; v_gene: TRBV2; abundance: .; len: 14; d_gene: .; CDR3aa: CASTILQGTGGYTF; CDR3nt: TGTGCCAGCACCATCTTACAGGGAACGGGAGGCTACACCTTC
j_gene: TRBJ2-3; v_gene: TRBV5-4; abundance: .; len: 15; d_gene: .; CDR3aa: CASSLALGVPDTQYF; CDR3nt: TGTGCCAGCAGCTTGGCTCTCGGGGTTCCCGATACGCAGTATTTT
j_gene: TRBJ2-1; v_gene: TRBV7-3; abundance: .; len: 15; d_gene: TRBD2; CDR3aa: CASSQGLASYNEQFF; CDR3nt: TGTGCCAGCAGCCAAGGACTAGCGAGCTACAATGAGCAGTTCTTC
j_gene: TRBJ2-2; v_gene: TRBV27; abundance: .; len: 18; d_gene: TRBD1; CDR3aa: CASSPQRTGTANTGELFF; CDR3nt: TGTGCCAGCAGTCCTCAACGTACAGGGACAGCGAACACCGGGGAGCTGTTTTTT
j_gene: TRBJ2-2; v_gene: TRBV9; abundance: once; len: 19; d_gene: TRBD2; CDR3aa: CASSVVGLAGGPNTGELFF; CDR3nt: TGTGCCAGCAGCGTAGTGGGGCTAGCGGGAGGGCCGAACACCGGGGAGCTGTTTTTT
j_gene: TRBJ2-1; v_gene: TRBV28; abundance: .; len: 13; d_gene: .; CDR3aa: CASSPEFFGEQFF; CDR3nt: TGTGCCAGCAGTCCCGAATTTTTCGGTGAGCAGTTCTTC
j_gene: TRBJ1-5; v_gene: TRBV9; abundance: .; len: 15; d_gene: .; CDR3aa: CASSPGQGSNQPQHF; CDR3nt: TGTGCCAGCAGCCCGGGGCAGGGAAGCAATCAGCCCCAGCATTTT
j_gene: TRBJ1-5; v_gene: TRBV7-2; abundance: once; len: 17; d_gene: .; CDR3aa: CASSLGPSRWGNQPQHF; CDR3nt: TGTGCCAGCAGCTTGGGCCCCTCTCGCTGGGGCAATCAGCCCCAGCATTTT
j_gene: TRBJ2-3; v_gene: TRBV11-3; abundance: .; len: 15; d_gene: TRBD2; CDR3aa: CASSPGTSGTDTQYF; CDR3nt: TGTGCCAGCAGCCCGGGGACTAGCGGCACAGATACGCAGTATTTT
j_gene: TRBJ1-1; v_gene: TRBV15; abundance: .; len: 15; d_gene: .; CDR3aa: CATSSGSIVGTEAFF; CDR3nt: TGTGCCACCAGCAGTGGTAGCATCGTGGGCACTGAAGCTTTCTTT
j_gene: TRBJ2-1; v_gene: TRBV29-1; abundance: .; len: 16; d_gene: TRBD2; CDR3aa: CSVEGTNFRSYNEQFF; CDR3nt: TGCAGCGTTGAGGGGACTAATTTTCGCTCCTACAATGAGCAGTTCTTC
j_gene: TRBJ2-1; v_gene: TRBV18; abundance: .; len: 14; d_gene: TRBD2; CDR3aa: CASSPSGNYNEQFF; CDR3nt: TGTGCCAGCTCTCCTAGCGGAAATTACAATGAGCAGTTCTTC
j_gene: TRBJ2-5; v_gene: TRBV19; abundance: .; len: 14; d_gene: TRBD2; CDR3aa: CASSPGGAGETQYF; CDR3nt: TGTGCCAGTAGCCCCGGGGGGGCTGGGGAGACCCAGTACTTC
j_gene: TRBJ2-1; v_gene: TRBV5-4; abundance: .; len: 13; d_gene: .; CDR3aa: CASSPSWENEQFF; CDR3nt: TGTGCCAGCAGCCCAAGTTGGGAAAATGAGCAGTTCTTC
j_gene: TRBJ2-1; v_gene: TRBV19; abundance: .; len: 19; d_gene: TRBD2; CDR3aa: CASSIAGTSGTPPYNEQFF; CDR3nt: TGTGCCAGTAGTATCGCCGGGACTAGCGGGACCCCTCCCTACAATGAGCAGTTCTTC
j_gene: TRBJ2-7; v_gene: TRBV7-3; abundance: .; len: 13; d_gene: TRBD1; CDR3aa: CASSSRTGVEQYF; CDR3nt: TGTGCCAGCAGCTCCCGGACAGGGGTCGAGCAGTACTTC
j_gene: TRBJ2-5; v_gene: TRBV5-4; abundance: .; len: 13; d_gene: .; CDR3aa: CASSLTGWETQYF; CDR3nt: TGTGCCAGCAGCTTGACAGGGTGGGAGACCCAGTACTTC
j_gene: TRBJ2-3; v_gene: TRBV19; abundance: .; len: 13; d_gene: .; CDR3aa: CASSPLATDTQYF; CDR3nt: TGTGCCAGTAGTCCCCTAGCAACAGATACGCAGTATTTT
j_gene: TRBJ2-7; v_gene: TRBV6-5; abundance: .; len: 13; d_gene: .; CDR3aa: CASRNGGSREQYF; CDR3nt: TGTGCCAGCAGAAACGGGGGTTCCCGCGAGCAGTACTTC
j_gene: TRBJ2-1; v_gene: TRBV15; abundance: .; len: 15; d_gene: .; CDR3aa: CATSRIGVTYNEQFF; CDR3nt: TGTGCCACCAGCAGAATCGGGGTGACCTACAATGAGCAGTTCTTC
j_gene: TRBJ1-2; v_gene: TRBV7-9; abundance: .; len: 16; d_gene: .; CDR3aa: CASSHDGSGRRYGYTF; CDR3nt: TGTGCCAGCAGCCACGATGGGTCCGGGCGACGGTATGGCTACACCTTC
j_gene: TRBJ2-5; v_gene: TRBV5-1; abundance: .; len: 17; d_gene: .; CDR3aa: CASSLGAGTYKRETQYF; CDR3nt: TGCGCCAGCAGCTTGGGGGCGGGAACCTACAAGAGGGAGACCCAGTACTTC
j_gene: TRBJ1-4; v_gene: TRBV5-1; abundance: .; len: 13; d_gene: .; CDR3aa: CASGRSLNEKLFF; CDR3nt: TGCGCCAGCGGCCGGTCCCTTAATGAAAAACTGTTTTTT
j_gene: TRBJ2-2; v_gene: TRBV7-3; abundance: .; len: 17; d_gene: .; CDR3aa: CASSLIGGRTGTGELFF; CDR3nt: TGTGCCAGCAGCTTAATCGGCGGGAGGACAGGGACCGGGGAGCTGTTTTTT
j_gene: TRBJ1-4; v_gene: TRBV2; abundance: once; len: 14; d_gene: .; CDR3aa: CASSETGYNEKLFF; CDR3nt: TGTGCCAGCAGTGAAACGGGGTATAATGAAAAACTGTTTTTT
j_gene: TRBJ2-1; v_gene: TRBV6-5; abundance: .; len: 14; d_gene: TRBD2; CDR3aa: CASSYGTRVNEQFF; CDR3nt: TGTGCCAGCAGTTACGGGACTAGGGTTAATGAGCAGTTCTTC
j_gene: TRBJ2-7; v_gene: TRBV10-3; abundance: .; len: 15; d_gene: TRBD2; CDR3aa: CAISTKRTSRYEQYF; CDR3nt: TGTGCCATCAGCACAAAAAGGACTAGTCGATACGAGCAGTACTTC
j_gene: TRBJ2-2; v_gene: TRBV14; abundance: .; len: 20; d_gene: TRBD2; CDR3aa: CASSHHQLAGGPSNTGELFF; CDR3nt: TGTGCCAGCAGCCATCATCAGCTAGCGGGAGGGCCTTCGAACACCGGGGAGCTGTTTTTT
j_gene: TRBJ2-5; v_gene: TRBV7-3; abundance: .; len: 15; d_gene: TRBD1; CDR3aa: CASSQAGTGQETQYF; CDR3nt: TGTGCCAGCAGCCAAGCCGGGACAGGACAAGAGACCCAGTACTTC
j_gene: TRBJ2-7; v_gene: TRBV7-9; abundance: .; len: 11; d_gene: .; CDR3aa: CASSPRIEQYF; CDR3nt: TGTGCCAGCAGCCCCCGCATCGAGCAGTACTTC
j_gene: TRBJ2-2; v_gene: TRBV6-1; abundance: once; len: 14; d_gene: .; CDR3aa: CASSEGGFTGELFF; CDR3nt: TGTGCCAGCAGTGAAGGCGGTTTCACCGGGGAGCTGTTTTTT
j_gene: TRBJ2-1; v_gene: TRBV10-1; abundance: .; len: 19; d_gene: TRBD1; CDR3aa: CASSDPRTGSTGGVNEQFF; CDR3nt: TGCGCCAGCAGTGACCCTCGGACAGGGTCTACAGGCGGGGTCAATGAGCAGTTCTTC
j_gene: TRBJ2-2; v_gene: TRBV25-1; abundance: .; len: 16; d_gene: TRBD2; CDR3aa: CASSGVAGVDTGELFF; CDR3nt: TGTGCCAGCAGTGGGGTAGCGGGAGTGGATACCGGGGAGCTGTTTTTT
j_gene: TRBJ1-2; v_gene: TRBV6-5; abundance: .; len: 15; d_gene: TRBD1; CDR3aa: CASSYGDRISYGYTF; CDR3nt: TGTGCCAGCAGTTACGGGGACAGAATTTCCTATGGCTACACCTTC
j_gene: TRBJ1-1; v_gene: TRBV7-2; abundance: .; len: 16; d_gene: .; CDR3aa: CASSLRTAPSQSEAFF; CDR3nt: TGTGCCAGCAGCTTACGTACGGCCCCTAGTCAGTCTGAAGCTTTCTTT
j_gene: TRBJ2-3; v_gene: TRBV5-1; abundance: .; len: 15; d_gene: .; CDR3aa: CASSTLPQGSDTQYF; CDR3nt: TGCGCCAGCAGCACTCTTCCCCAGGGGTCAGATACGCAGTATTTT
j_gene: TRBJ2-4; v_gene: TRBV2; abundance: .; len: 12; d_gene: .; CDR3aa: CASSEARNIQYF; CDR3nt: TGTGCCAGCAGTGAAGCCCGTAACATTCAGTACTTC
j_gene: TRBJ2-1; v_gene: TRBV28; abundance: .; len: 14; d_gene: .; CDR3aa: CASRGHSSYNEQFF; CDR3nt: TGTGCCAGCAGGGGCCACAGCTCCTACAATGAGCAGTTCTTC
j_gene: TRBJ1-4; v_gene: TRBV5-4; abundance: .; len: 14; d_gene: .; CDR3aa: CASSLRPRDEKLFF; CDR3nt: TGTGCCAGCAGCTTAAGACCAAGGGATGAAAAACTGTTTTTT
j_gene: TRBJ1-1; v_gene: TRBV28; abundance: .; len: 17; d_gene: TRBD1; CDR3aa: CASSEEGTGGFDTEAFF; CDR3nt: TGTGCCAGCAGCGAAGAAGGGACAGGGGGATTCGACACTGAAGCTTTCTTT
j_gene: TRBJ1-5; v_gene: TRBV6-1; abundance: .; len: 14; d_gene: TRBD1; CDR3aa: CASSDRQGGQPQHF; CDR3nt: TGTGCCAGCAGTGATAGACAGGGCGGGCAGCCCCAGCATTTT
j_gene: TRBJ1-2; v_gene: TRBV7-8; abundance: .; len: 16; d_gene: .; CDR3aa: CASSLADRSIGRGYTF; CDR3nt: TGTGCCAGCAGCTTAGCCGACAGGTCCATCGGCCGGGGCTACACCTTC
j_gene: TRBJ2-1; v_gene: TRBV18; abundance: .; len: 15; d_gene: TRBD2; CDR3aa: CASSPLAGGGDEQFF; CDR3nt: TGTGCCAGCTCACCTCTAGCGGGAGGTGGTGATGAGCAGTTCTTC
j_gene: TRBJ2-2; v_gene: TRBV12-5; abundance: .; len: 14; d_gene: .; CDR3aa: CASGTQENTGELFF; CDR3nt: TGTGCTAGTGGTACACAGGAGAACACCGGGGAGCTGTTTTTT
j_gene: TRBJ2-3; v_gene: TRBV6-5; abundance: .; len: 13; d_gene: TRBD2; CDR3aa: CASRRLAVDTQYF; CDR3nt: TGTGCCAGCCGGCGACTAGCTGTAGATACGCAGTATTTT
j_gene: TRBJ2-7; v_gene: TRBV6-5; abundance: once; len: 16; d_gene: TRBD2; CDR3aa: CASSFGLAGAPYEQYF; CDR3nt: TGTGCCAGCAGTTTCGGACTAGCGGGGGCACCCTACGAGCAGTACTTC
j_gene: TRBJ2-5; v_gene: TRBV19; abundance: .; len: 15; d_gene: TRBD1; CDR3aa: CASSADRADQETQYF; CDR3nt: TGTGCCAGTAGTGCTGACAGGGCCGATCAAGAGACCCAGTACTTC
j_gene: TRBJ1-4; v_gene: TRBV5-8; abundance: .; len: 14; d_gene: .; CDR3aa: CASSFGVPNEKLFF; CDR3nt: TGTGCCAGCAGCTTCGGGGTCCCTAATGAAAAACTGTTTTTT
j_gene: TRBJ2-7; v_gene: TRBV27; abundance: .; len: 15; d_gene: TRBD1; CDR3aa: CASSLQGQGPYEQYF; CDR3nt: TGTGCCAGCAGTTTACAGGGACAGGGCCCCTACGAGCAGTACTTC
j_gene: TRBJ2-7; v_gene: TRBV7-8; abundance: .; len: 16; d_gene: .; CDR3aa: CASSLRRQGKDYEQYF; CDR3nt: TGTGCCAGCAGCTTACGAAGGCAGGGAAAAGACTACGAGCAGTACTTC
j_gene: TRBJ2-7; v_gene: TRBV5-4; abundance: .; len: 17; d_gene: TRBD2; CDR3aa: CASSSGAGGPLSYEQYF; CDR3nt: TGTGCCAGCAGCTCCGGGGCGGGAGGGCCCCTTAGCTACGAGCAGTACTTC
j_gene: TRBJ2-7; v_gene: TRBV7-2; abundance: .; len: 12; d_gene: .; CDR3aa: CASSLDRTRQYF; CDR3nt: TGTGCCAGCAGCTTAGATAGGACAAGGCAGTACTTC
j_gene: TRBJ2-5; v_gene: TRBV19; abundance: .; len: 15; d_gene: .; CDR3aa: CASSISPGRQETQYF; CDR3nt: TGTGCCAGTAGTATTTCTCCGGGCCGCCAAGAGACCCAGTACTTC
j_gene: TRBJ2-2; v_gene: TRBV5-4; abundance: .; len: 13; d_gene: .; CDR3aa: CASSFWVTGELFF; CDR3nt: TGTGCCAGCAGCTTTTGGGTCACCGGGGAGCTGTTTTTT
j_gene: TRBJ1-3; v_gene: TRBV2; abundance: .; len: 14; d_gene: .; CDR3aa: CASSGQGPGNTIYF; CDR3nt: TGTGCCAGCAGTGGCCAGGGGCCTGGAAACACCATATATTTT
j_gene: TRBJ2-1; v_gene: TRBV18; abundance: .; len: 19; d_gene: TRBD2; CDR3aa: CASSPRLAGVGSSYNEQFF; CDR3nt: TGTGCCAGCTCACCCCGACTAGCGGGAGTAGGGAGCTCCTACAATGAGCAGTTCTTC
j_gene: TRBJ2-1; v_gene: TRBV9; abundance: .; len: 16; d_gene: TRBD2; CDR3aa: CASSVAASGRGNEQFF; CDR3nt: TGTGCCAGCAGCGTAGCGGCTAGCGGGAGGGGAAATGAGCAGTTCTTC
j_gene: TRBJ2-1; v_gene: TRBV5-1; abundance: .; len: 16; d_gene: TRBD2; CDR3aa: CASSLFGGSSYNEQFF; CDR3nt: TGCGCCAGCAGCTTGTTTGGCGGGAGCTCCTACAATGAGCAGTTCTTC
j_gene: TRBJ1-1; v_gene: TRBV6-5; abundance: .; len: 14; d_gene: TRBD1; CDR3aa: CASRRGGMNTEAFF; CDR3nt: TGTGCCAGCAGGCGAGGGGGCATGAACACTGAAGCTTTCTTT
j_gene: TRBJ2-7; v_gene: TRBV25-1; abundance: .; len: 11; d_gene: .; CDR3aa: CASRRAYEQYF; CDR3nt: TGTGCCAGTAGGAGAGCCTACGAGCAGTACTTC